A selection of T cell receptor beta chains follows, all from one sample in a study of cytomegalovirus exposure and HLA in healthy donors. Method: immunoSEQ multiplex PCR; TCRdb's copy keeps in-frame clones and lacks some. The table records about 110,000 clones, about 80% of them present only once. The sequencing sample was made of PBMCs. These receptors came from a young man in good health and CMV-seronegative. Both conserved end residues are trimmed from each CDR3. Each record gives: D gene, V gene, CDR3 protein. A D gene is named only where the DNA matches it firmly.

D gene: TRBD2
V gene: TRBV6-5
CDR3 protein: ASTLTSGSWNEQF

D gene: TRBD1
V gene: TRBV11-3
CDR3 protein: ASSSGTGVGEQF

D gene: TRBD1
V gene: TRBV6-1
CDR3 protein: ASSGGQGAVEQY

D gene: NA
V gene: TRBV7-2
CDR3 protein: ASSLRSGKNTEAF

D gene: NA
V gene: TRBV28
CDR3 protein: ASRKEQGNLNTEAF

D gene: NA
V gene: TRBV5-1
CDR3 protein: ASSVDRSWDGYT

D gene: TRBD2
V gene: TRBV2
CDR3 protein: ASRDRTSGSYEQY

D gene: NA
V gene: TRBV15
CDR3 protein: ATSRDQDNTDTQY

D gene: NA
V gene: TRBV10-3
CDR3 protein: AISESSLSYEQY

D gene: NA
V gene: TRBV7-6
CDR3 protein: ASSLSRGGNQPQH

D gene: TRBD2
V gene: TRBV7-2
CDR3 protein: ASSLGSGIYEQY

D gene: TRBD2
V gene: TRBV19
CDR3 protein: ASSNSGASSYEQY

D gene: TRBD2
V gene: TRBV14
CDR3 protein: ASSPLAGLDYNEQF